The clone carrying this T cell receptor (beta chain) was counted between two and nine times. Its antigen is currently unknown. This entry comes from a study of T cells in Graves' hyperthyroidism and ophthalmopathy. The CDR3 regions of TCR beta were amplified from RNA transcripts. Using the HTBI primer set, a first-round RT-PCR was run on the TCR CDR3. MiXCR, run by TCRdb on the multiplex PCR reads, gives a single entry per CDR3 protein. Among a few hundred thousand distinct CDR3 sequences listed, about 15% were seen once. The hyperthyroidism was newly diagnosed and had lasted under 2 months; the patients were aged 18 to 65. Reasons for excluding patients were uncontrolled infection, other autoimmune disease, pregnancy or lactation. Each diagnosis drew on symptoms, thyroxine, TRAb, thyroid ultrasound and orbital computed tomography findings. Overall study results and limits: From stable hyperthyroidism, ophthalmopathy was separated by a 13 V-J model.

This receptor was obtained from a woman aged 25 to 39 with Graves' hyperthyroidism. Input material: blood.

The CDR3 DNA sequence: TGCAGCGGGGGGGAAGATACGCAGTATTTT. As protein: CSGGEDTQYF. The genes are TRBV29-1 and TRBJ2-3; TRBD2 is a possible D gene (6 bases). Germline-derived CDR1 and CDR2 are SQVTM and ANQGSEA. The CDR3 totals 10 residues. The V and J ends lost 7 bases and 5 bases respectively, with 7 bases between them.